These 14 T cell receptor beta chains share one sample of origin, sequenced in a study of a mutant IDH1 vaccine in newly diagnosed glioma. Only in-frame clones appear in the TCRdb table, and some are missing; sequencing was by immunoSEQ multiplex PCR. The sample carries roughly 60,000 clones, roughly 76% recorded once. The time point is: week 35, safety follow-up. Each dose delivered 300 ug of mutant IDH1 20-mer peptide subcutaneously with imiquimod. Their cognate antigens are unknown. The sequenced sample was PBMCs, obtained from a glioma patient whose treatment included an IDH1 peptide vaccine. All receptors derive from a middle-aged man with glioma.

A single count supports this clone. V and J are TRBV5-1 and TRBJ2-3, with 11 positions matching TRBD2. The CDR3 covers 19 residues. The V gene end was trimmed by 4 bases and the J gene end by 0 bases; junction bases not matched to a gene: 13. CDR1 and CDR2 (germline): SGHRS, YFSETQ. The CDR3 DNA follows: TGCGCCAGCAGCCACGGCACGGCTAGCGGGGGGCCTAGCACAGATACGCAGTATTTT. It yields the protein CASSHGTASGGPSTDTQYF. Filled out from reference TRBV5-1 and TRBJ2-3, the complete variable domain reads KAGVTQTPRYLIKTRGQQVTLSCSPISGHRSVSWYQQTPGQGLQFLFEYFSETQRNKGNFPGRFSGRQFSNSRSEMNVSTLELGDSALYLCASSHGTASGGPSTDTQYFGPGTRLTVL.

The chain couples TRBV10-3 to TRBJ1-6, with TRBD1 matching 9 bases. Trimming at V came to 2 bases and at J to 10 bases, leaving 3 bases not matched to a gene. The CDR3 has 14 residues. Germline V gene data show CDR1 as ENHRY and CDR2 as SYGVKD. CDR3: CAISETGGASPLHF. The CDR3 DNA reads as TGTGCCATCAGTGAGACAGGGGGCGCATCACCCCTCCACTTT.

This clone was detected once. The J gene is TRBJ2-7, the V gene TRBV10-3; 9 positions agree with TRBD2. This CDR3 contains 14 residues. The V gene end was trimmed by 10 bases and the J gene end by 2 bases; junction bases not matched to a gene: 9. Per the germline V gene, CDR1 is ENHRY and CDR2 is SYGVKD. CDR3 loop: CATTWGGGAYEQYF. CDR3 sequence (DNA): TGTGCCACCACCTGGGGCGGGGGGGCCTACGAGCAGTACTTC.

The sample holds many counts of this clone. This chain uses TRBV27 with TRBJ1-1, with unresolved D. This CDR3 has 16 residues. The V end lost 6 bases, the J end lost 1 base, and 18 bases lay between the germline ends. Germline assignment: CDR1 MNHEY and CDR2 SMNVEV (reference sequence). The chain's CDR3 is CASRFGPRESNTEAFF. In DNA form, the CDR3 reads TGTGCCAGCAGATTCGGCCCTCGCGAATCGAACACTGAAGCTTTCTTT.

The rearrangement links TRBV4-1 to TRBJ2-5; 8 bases line up with TRBD2. CDR1 MGHRA and CDR2 YSYEKL come from the germline V gene. V was clipped by 0 bases and J by 1 base; unmatched bases: 7. The length of the CDR3 is 17 residues. The CDR3 spells CASSQDFAGGLQETQYF. DNA for the CDR3: TGCGCCAGCAGCCAAGATTTCGCGGGGGGACTCCAAGAGACCCAGTACTTC.

The chain joins TRBV7-2 to TRBJ2-3; D is perhaps TRBD2 (6 bases). The CDR3 totals 16 residues. Trimming stripped 5 bases from V and 1 base from J, with 16 bases between. CDR1 and CDR2 from the germline V gene are SGHTA and FQGNSA. The CDR3 nucleotides are TGTGCCAGCAGCACACAATTAGCGGCCCGCACAGATACGCAGTATTTT. It encodes CASSTQLAARTDTQYF.

This clone has a handful of counts. V is TRBV7-8 and J is TRBJ2-2, with TRBD2 matching over 12 bases. The J segment lost 5 bases and the V segment lost 7 bases, leaving 11 bases of the junction unmatched. This CDR3 comprises 17 residues. The germline CDR1 and CDR2 sequences are SGHVS and FQNEAQ. The CDR3 loop reads CASKTSGGAKLTGELFF. CDR3 nucleotide sequence: TGTGCCAGCAAGACTAGCGGGGGTGCGAAACTTACCGGGGAGCTGTTTTTT.

This clone was seen once. This chain connects TRBV9 to TRBJ2-5; 7 nucleotides agree with TRBD1. The DNA matches TRBJ2-7 better at its end, which makes the J call doubtful. Germline V gene data show CDR1 as SGDLS and CDR2 as YYNGEE. The CDR3 contains 14 residues. In DNA, the CDR3 is TGTGCCAGCAGCGTTTCGGGACAGTCCTACGAGCAGTACTTC. This gives the protein CASSVSGQSYEQYF.

The chain is built from TRBV27 and TRBJ2-5; D is undetermined. This CDR3 is built from 13 residues. The germline V gene encodes CDR1 MNHEY and CDR2 SMNVEV (reference sequence). V was pared by 3 bases and J by 4 bases, with 9 bases between. CDR3 in amino acids: CASSFSPGETQYF. In DNA, the CDR3 is TGTGCCAGCAGTTTCTCACCGGGAGAGACCCAGTACTTC.

This clone is labeled as medium-sized (0.01 to 0.1%). V usage is TRBV4-3 and J usage is TRBJ1-4; D gene uncertain. Trimming removed 0 bases at V and 8 bases at J, with 19 bases between. Germline V gene lookup returns CDR1 LGHNA and CDR2 YSLEER. This CDR3 comprises 17 residues. The CDR3 reads CASSQEIMLGRAEKLFF. Written as DNA, the CDR3 is TGCGCCAGCAGCCAAGAAATAATGCTAGGTCGGGCGGAAAAACTGTTTTTT.

V is TRBV5-4 and J is TRBJ1-5, with D possibly TRBD1 on 5 matching bases. CDR1 and CDR2 (germline): SGHNT, YYREEE (reference sequence). The germline V and J ends were trimmed by 4 bases and 7 bases, with 12 bases remaining between them. This CDR3 contains 13 residues. The CDR3 DNA follows: TGTGCCAGCAGCATTCAGGGATTACAGCCCCAGCATTTT. Residues: CASSIQGLQPQHF.

This clone was counted between two and nine times. The chain is built from TRBV15 and TRBJ1-1; TRBD1 matches at 10 bases. CDR1 LNHNV and CDR2 YYDKDF come from the germline V gene (reference sequence). This CDR3 comprises 15 residues. With V trimmed by 1 base and J by 5 bases, 4 bases remained unmatched. The CDR3 loop is CATSRAGTGDTEAFF. The CDR3 DNA follows: TGTGCCACCAGCAGAGCGGGGACAGGGGATACTGAAGCTTTCTTT.

The chain is built from TRBV7-9 and TRBJ2-6; 9 bases are shared with TRBD1. This CDR3 is built from 16 residues. The V gene's germline CDR1 is SEHNR and CDR2 FQNEAQ (reference sequence). J gave up 2 bases and V 2 bases, and 1 base lay outside the gene matches. The CDR3 DNA sequence: TGTGCCAGCAGCTTAAGGACAGGGGCTGGGGCCAACGTCCTGACTTTC. It is translated as CASSLRTGAGANVLTF.

The chain employs TRBV7-2 and TRBJ2-3; 7 bases fit TRBD1. Germline trimming cut 11 bases from V and 0 bases from J; bases unmatched to any gene: 8. Per germline, CDR1 SGHTA and CDR2 FQGNSA. This CDR3 is 14 amino acids long. The CDR3, as DNA: TGTGCCGCCCCAGGACAGGCGAGCACAGATACGCAGTATTTT. Its protein product is CAAPGQASTDTQYF. Variable domain in full (rest from reference TRBV7-2 and TRBJ2-3): GAGVSQSPSNKVTEKGKDVELRCDPISGHTALYWYRQSLGQGLEFLIYFQGNSAPDKSGLPSDRFSAERTGGSVSTLTIQRTQQEDSAVYLCAAPGQASTDTQYFGPGTRLTVL.